What follows describes a single T cell receptor beta chain. The data were obtained in a study of blood T cell repertoires in COVID-19. At the level of the study: Sources were T cells, B-cell-depleted T cells, or PBMCs; the material itself was cDNA or gDNA.

TCRdb keeps only in-frame clones here, not all; method: immunoSEQ multiplex PCR. Among about 140,000 clones listed, more than 80% were seen once. The sequence was collected from a woman between 55 and 75 years old with active COVID-19. Input material: peripheral blood.

The CDR3: CASSPRHGEQFF. The CDR3 nucleotides are TGCGCCAGCAGCCCCCGTCACGGTGAGCAGTTCTTC. The V and J genes are TRBV5-1 and TRBJ2-1; D gene uncertain. CDR3 size: 12 residues. The germline V gene has CDR1 SGHRS and CDR2 YFSETQ. Trimming took 4 bases from V and 9 from J, leaving 11 bases between them.